Listed here is a single TCR beta chain. As yet, its antigen is unknown. The entry originates in a study of OX40 agonist ivuxolimab in advanced cancers. The wider study: Patients were treated with intravenous ivuxolimab, dosed at 0.01 to 10 mg/kg and infused every 2 weeks. Previous treatment with anti-PD-1, anti-PD-L1 or anti-CTLA-4 therapy was allowed; about 37% had received some. Study-wide results and limits: The average count of expanded clones was higher among CD8+ T cells than among CD4+.

The CDR3 consists of 15 residues. The trim removed 6 bases at V and 3 bases at J, leaving 9 bases unmatched. Germline V gives CDR1 SGHRS, CDR2 YFSETQ. Data came from immunoSEQ multiplex PCR; TCRdb stores just in-frame clones and leaves some out. The sample contains about 93,000 clones, around 90% of which appear only once. The TCR was taken from an adult with an advanced solid tumor such as melanoma, head and neck, liver or kidney cancer. The sequences come from CD4+ or CD8+ T cells sorted from blood, collected in a trial of the OX40 agonist ivuxolimab. The J gene is TRBJ2-3, the V gene TRBV5-1, with 8 bases that match TRBD2. The DNA for the CDR3 is TGCGCCAGCACAAGGGAGGCGGGAGGTACAGATACGCAGTATTTT. Residues: CASTREAGGTDTQYF.